This T cell receptor beta chain was observed in a study of blood T cell repertoires in COVID-19. Study-wide background: Spain, Italy and the United States supplied samples that represented acute and convalescent COVID-19. T cells, B-cell-depleted T cells, or PBMCs provided the cDNA or gDNA that served as material.

V shed 0 bases and J shed 4 bases, with 9 bases lying between them. The germline V gene encodes CDR1 SGHTA and CDR2 FQGNSA. The length of the CDR3 is 14 residues. In the study's own analysis: Researchers report that nucleated cell counts were estimated from reference gene primer amplification. Data came from immunoSEQ multiplex PCR; TCRdb stores just in-frame clones and leaves some out. V, J and clone size derive from that table, while D and trimming were established from the DNA sequence. The table lists roughly 100,000 clones, approximately 81% of them singletons. The genes are TRBV7-2 and TRBJ1-1; a weak D match, TRBD1 (6 bases). The source of this sequence is a human donor in a cohort sampled during active COVID-19. The sample taken for sequencing was peripheral blood. DNA of the CDR3: TGTGCCAGCAGCTTAGCTGGGGGCACCACTGAAGCTTTCTTT. Translated: CASSLAGGTTEAFF. The variable domain in full, with the rest retrieved from reference TRBV7-2 and TRBJ1-1, is GAGVSQSPSNKVTEKGKDVELRCDPISGHTALYWYRQSLGQGLEFLIYFQGNSAPDKSGLPSDRFSAERTGGSVSTLTIQRTQQEDSAVYLCASSLAGGTTEAFFGQGTRLTVV.